These 26 T cell receptor beta chains share one sample of origin, sequenced in a study of T-cell reconstitution after alpha-beta-depleted transplantation in children. Library preparation (for TCRbeta) was performed with unique molecular identifiers. From the PCR reads, TCRdb called clonotypes with MiXCR, one entry per CDR3 protein. The top ten clones hold over 4.5% of a sample with a few hundred thousand distinct CDR3 sequences, approximately 10% of them seen once. The sample consisted of PBMCs from the stem cell graft donor, taken from the stem cell graft. These receptors came from a human donor who donated a stem cell graft to a child with acute myeloid leukemia.

This clonotype was observed a handful of times. The chain carries TRBV20-1 and TRBJ2-1; tentatively, D is TRBD1 or TRBD2 (5 bases each). In germline, CDR1 is DFQATT, CDR2 SNEGSKA (reference sequence). CDR3 length: 14 amino acids. Between the trimmed V and J ends, which lost 0 bases and 6 bases, there was a span of 12 bases. The CDR3 bases are TGCAGTGCTAGAGATCAGAGAGGGGCCAATGAGCAGTTCTTC. Protein product: CSARDQRGANEQFF.

This chain links TRBV5-1 with TRBJ2-2; tentatively, D is TRBD1 (6 bases). The CDR3 length is 16 residues. Trimming took 3 bases from V and 4 from J, leaving 16 bases between them. Germline V lookup: CDR1 SGHRS, CDR2 YFSETQ. In DNA form, the CDR3 reads TGCGCCAGCAGCTCCCAGGGGCAGGGGAGCACCGGGGAGCTGTTTTTT. This gives the protein CASSSQGQGSTGELFF.

This clonotype was counted a few times. The chain combines TRBV29-1 with TRBJ1-2, with D hard to call. Trimming took 4 bases from V and 8 from J, leaving 14 bases between them. The CDR3 is 12 residues long. Germline V gives CDR1 SQVTM, CDR2 ANQGSEA. The CDR3 spells CSVAVPAGGYTF. Written as DNA, the CDR3 is TGCAGCGTTGCAGTCCCCGCGGGAGGCTACACCTTC.

The chain employs TRBV29-1 and TRBJ1-2; 9 bases line up with TRBD1. CDR3 length equals 13 residues. Germline values: CDR1 SQVTM, CDR2 ANQGSEA. The V segment lost 3 bases and the J segment 4 bases; nucleotides outside the gene matches: 3. This chain's CDR3 is CSVEGQGVYGYTF. CDR3 nucleotides: TGCAGCGTTGAGGGACAGGGAGTCTATGGCTACACCTTC. The full variable domain, in which reference TRBV29-1 and TRBJ1-2 provide the parts outside the CDR3, is SAVISQKPSRDICQRGTSLTIQCQVDSQVTMMFWYRQQPGQSLTLIATANQGSEATYESGFVIDKFPISRPNLTFSTLTVSNMSPEDSSIYLCSVEGQGVYGYTFGSGTRLTVV.

This clonotype was counted many times. This chain links TRBV5-1 with TRBJ2-2, with a tentative D call TRBD2 (6 bases). The V end was cut by 1 base, the J end by 5 bases, with 9 bases between. This CDR3 has 14 amino acids. Germline V CDR1 and CDR2: SGHRS, YFSETQ. The CDR3 DNA sequence: TGCGCCAGCAGCTTGACTAGCCGAACCGGGGAGCTGTTTTTT. Amino acid sequence: CASSLTSRTGELFF.

This clonotype was seen a few times. V usage is TRBV15 and J usage is TRBJ1-1; D is unresolved. V gave up 1 base and J gave up 10 bases, with 16 bases separating them. The CDR3 sequence is 14 residues long. Germline V gives CDR1 LNHNV, CDR2 YYDKDF (reference sequence). The CDR3 DNA follows: TGTGCCACCAGCAGAGGGCTGGTAAGCGAGGCAGCTTTCTTT. Its translation is CATSRGLVSEAAFF.

Concerning this clonotype itself: The junction departs from germline at one end; a sequencing error may be responsible. Here the CDR3 DNA reads TGTGCCAGCAGTTTGAGCCGGACAGGGGGGGGGGCCTACGGGCAGTACTTC. It is translated as CASSLSRTGGGAYGQYF. This sequence joins TRBV27 and TRBJ2-7, with 10 bases identical to TRBD1. The CDR3 extends over 17 amino acids. The germline gives CDR1 MNHEY, CDR2 SMNVEV (reference sequence).

This chain uses TRBV15 with TRBJ1-2; TRBD1 matches 12 bases. Germline V CDR1 and CDR2: LNHNV, YYDKDF (reference sequence). The length of the CDR3 is 16 residues. Losses at the gene ends were 3 bases for V and 2 bases for J; bases not matched to a gene: 4. This CDR3 reads CATSSGTGGANYGYTF. The CDR3 region has the DNA TGTGCCACCAGCAGTGGGACAGGGGGCGCCAACTATGGCTACACCTTC.

This clonotype was picked up a small number of times. The chain has TRBV3-1 and TRBJ2-3; 9 nucleotides line up with TRBD1. Trimming cost V 3 bases and J 0 bases; bases outside gene matches: 4. Per the germline V gene, CDR1 is LGHDT and CDR2 is YNNKEL (reference sequence). The CDR3 contains 16 residues. CDR3 DNA: TGTGCCAGCAGCCAGTGGGGGACAGGGAGCACAGATACGCAGTATTTT. Protein sequence: CASSQWGTGSTDTQYF.

This chain links TRBV30 with TRBJ2-7; 9 bases agree with TRBD1. Germline V gives CDR1 GTSNPN, CDR2 SVGIG (reference sequence). V lost 0 bases and J lost 7; bases outside the gene matches: 4. This CDR3 is built from 13 residues. The chain's CDR3 is CAWSVYGQGEQYF. In DNA, the CDR3 is TGTGCCTGGAGTGTTTACGGACAGGGGGAGCAGTACTTC.

This clonotype was recorded at least ten times. V and J are TRBV3-1 and TRBJ1-2; 8 positions match TRBD1. The CDR3 contains 15 residues. The germline gives CDR1 LGHDT, CDR2 YNNKEL (reference sequence). V was pared by 3 bases and J by 0 bases, with 3 bases of the junction left unmatched. The CDR3 region is CASSHLDRANYGYTF. The CDR3 DNA reads TGTGCCAGCAGCCACTTGGACAGGGCTAACTATGGCTACACCTTC.

A remark on this clonotype: One end of the junction varies from germline; a read error may be responsible. This chain joins TRBV7-2 and TRBJ2-1, with D hard to call. The CDR3 runs 15 residues. CDR1 and CDR2 from the germline V gene are SGHTA and FQGNSA. The CDR3 loop is CAGSLDRSTYNEQFF. The CDR3 nucleotides read TGTGCCGGCAGCCTGGACCGATCAACCTACAATGAGCAGTTCTTC.

This clonotype turned up a few times. V usage is TRBV5-6 and J usage is TRBJ2-1; 11 bases match TRBD2. The germline V gene encodes CDR1 SGHDT and CDR2 YYEEEE. V was pared by 0 bases and J by 6 bases, with 5 bases of the junction left unmatched. This CDR3 has 16 residues. Written as DNA, the CDR3 is TGTGCCAGCAGCTTGGCCGTTCTAGCGGGAGGCAATGAGCAGTTCTTC. Protein: CASSLAVLAGGNEQFF.

This clonotype turned up a few times. V usage is TRBV20-1 and J usage is TRBJ2-3; 10 bases line up with TRBD2. The CDR3 has 16 residues. V lost 4 bases and J lost 8; bases outside the gene matches: 15. Germline values: CDR1 DFQATT, CDR2 SNEGSKA (reference sequence). The CDR3 here is CSANQREGLLSGTQYF. The CDR3 DNA reads TGCAGTGCTAACCAGCGGGAGGGACTACTCTCGGGTACGCAGTATTTT.

In its sample, this clonotype was seen many times. This chain connects TRBV10-3 to TRBJ2-1; 9 positions agree with TRBD2. The CDR3 is made up of 17 amino acids. V gave up 3 bases and J gave up 1 base; unmatched junction bases: 7. Germline assignment: CDR1 ENHRY and CDR2 SYGVKD. CDR3 sequence reads: CAISDLASGRSYNEQFF. In DNA, the CDR3 is TGTGCCATCAGTGACCTGGCGAGCGGGAGGTCCTACAATGAGCAGTTCTTC.

This clonotype was seen repeatedly, ten times or more. The genes are TRBV18 and TRBJ2-2; perhaps TRBD2 as D (6 bases). The V end lost 2 bases, the J end lost 4 bases, and 14 bases lay between the germline ends. CDR1 and CDR2 (germline): KGHSH, LQKENI. This CDR3 is built from 16 residues. CDR3 sequence (DNA): TGTGCCAGCTCACCATCCATGGAGGGGCGCACCGGGGAGCTGTTTTTT. Its protein is CASSPSMEGRTGELFF.

This rearrangement joins TRBV7-2 to TRBJ1-1; 8 nucleotides line up with TRBD1. CDR1 and CDR2 (germline): SGHTA, FQGNSA. This CDR3 comprises 14 residues. V shed 3 bases, J shed 3 bases, and the junction held 3 bases outside the gene matches. The CDR3 nucleotides read TGTGCCAGCAGCTTGCAGACAGGGGACACTGAAGCTTTCTTT. Translating it yields CASSLQTGDTEAFF.

The rearrangement uses TRBV18 and TRBJ1-1; TRBD1 might be the D (5 bases). V lost 4 bases, J lost 6 bases, and 6 bases lay in between. The CDR3 is made up of 11 amino acids. The germline V gene has CDR1 KGHSH and CDR2 LQKENI. The CDR3 protein is CASSQTAEAFF. The CDR3 region has the DNA TGTGCCAGCTCACAGACAGCTGAAGCTTTCTTT.

This clonotype has more than one count but fewer than ten. The rearrangement uses TRBV7-9 and TRBJ1-4; the D gene is possibly TRBD1 (5 bases). The germline V gene encodes CDR1 SEHNR and CDR2 FQNEAQ (reference sequence). Trimming took off 5 bases at V and 10 bases at J, with 11 bases between the two ends. The CDR3 contains 12 residues. As DNA, the CDR3 is TGTGCCAGCAGCGGTGTGGGGGTAAAACTGTTTTTT. This sequence encodes CASSGVGVKLFF. The full variable domain, rest sourced from reference TRBV7-9 and TRBJ1-4, is DTGVSQNPRHKITKRGQNVTFRCDPISEHNRLYWYRQTLGQGPEFLTYFQNEAQLEKSRLLSDRFSAERPKGSFSTLEIQRTEQGDSAMYLCASSGVGVKLFFGSGTQLSVL.

This clonotype was picked up many times. V and J are TRBV10-3 and TRBJ2-3; D may be TRBD1 (6 bases). Germline-derived CDR1 and CDR2 are ENHRY and SYGVKD. CDR3 length: 16 amino acids. The V end lost 2 bases, the J end lost 2 bases, and 14 bases lay between the germline ends. The CDR3 here is CAISERGQRYTDTQYF. CDR3 sequence (DNA): TGTGCCATCAGTGAGCGAGGACAGAGATACACAGATACGCAGTATTTT.

The CDR3 here is CASSPRVGGGGYNEQFF. The CDR3 nucleotides read TGTGCCAGCTCACCACGGGTTGGGGGAGGAGGCTACAATGAGCAGTTCTTC. The chain employs TRBV18 and TRBJ2-1; the D gene is possibly TRBD2 (6 bases). V shed 1 base and J shed 3 bases, with 16 bases lying between them. The CDR3 extends over 17 amino acids. Germline-derived CDR1 and CDR2 are KGHSH and LQKENI.

V and J are TRBV5-1 and TRBJ1-5, with D possibly being TRBD1 (6 bases). The V gene's germline CDR1 is SGHRS and CDR2 YFSETQ. Trimming removed 1 base at V and 2 bases at J, with 10 bases between. This CDR3 region has 15 residues. As DNA, the CDR3 is TGCGCCAGCAGCTTGCAGGGGCTGGGCAATCAGCCCCAGCATTTT. This gives the protein CASSLQGLGNQPQHF.

This clonotype was picked up a small number of times. V gene TRBV29-1 combines with J gene TRBJ1-1; D possibly corresponds to TRBD1 (6 bases). CDR1 and CDR2 (germline): SQVTM, ANQGSEA. The CDR3 totals 15 residues. With 2 bases removed from V and 4 bases from J, the gap between germline ends came to 17 bases. The CDR3 here is CSVEYTGRGVTEAFF. In DNA, the CDR3 is TGCAGCGTTGAATACACAGGGAGGGGTGTCACTGAAGCTTTCTTT.

This clonotype was seen only a few times. V usage is TRBV6-2 or TRBV6-3 and J usage is TRBJ2-5; 9 nucleotides match TRBD1. This CDR3 is 14 amino acids long. J was trimmed by 2 bases and V by 10 bases; bases with no gene match: 8. CDR1 and CDR2 (germline): MNHEY, SVGEGT. In nucleotides, the CDR3 is TGTGCCACCCAAGCCGGGACAGGGCAAGAGACCCAGTACTTC. Translated: CATQAGTGQETQYF.

This clonotype came up a few times. The chain couples TRBV29-1 to TRBJ2-2; possible D gene TRBD1, 5 bases. The germline gives CDR1 SQVTM, CDR2 ANQGSEA. The CDR3 runs 13 residues. The V and J ends lost 6 bases and 0 bases respectively, with 8 bases between them. The CDR3 here is CSVDKANTGELFF. DNA of the CDR3: TGCAGCGTGGACAAGGCGAACACCGGGGAGCTGTTTTTT.

This clonotype was seen a few times. The V gene is TRBV2, the J gene TRBJ1-1, with TRBD1 identical over 10 bases. This CDR3 is 14 amino acids long. The ends lost 7 bases at V and 10 bases at J; junction bases unmatched: 12. The germline gives CDR1 SNHLY, CDR2 FYNNEI. The CDR3 spells CASIPGQGLAGAFF. CDR3 nucleotides: TGTGCCAGCATTCCGGGACAGGGGCTCGCGGGAGCTTTCTTT.